A single sample is the source of the 22 T cell receptor beta chains below, sequenced in a study of blood T cell repertoires in COVID-19 (TCRdb year 2020). The library was prepared using the immunoSEQ multiplex PCR assay. Not all clones reach the TCRdb copy of this immuneACCESS table, which keeps in-frame sequences only. Checked studies attribute under half of the gap to unresolved V genes and leave the rest unexplained. The sample table shows about 120,000 clones, and 78% are seen once. In total, the top ten clones hold 2% to 2.5% of the sample. Sequencing was done on a sample of peripheral blood. The receptors derive from a man between 70 and 80 years old with acute or convalescent COVID-19.

V is TRBV6-5 and J is TRBJ2-5, with TRBD2 as a possible D gene (5 bases). V was clipped by 0 bases and J by 4 bases, with 15 bases between them. The germline gives CDR1 MNHEY, CDR2 SVGAGI. The CDR3 covers 16 residues. CDR3 nucleotide sequence: TGTGCCAGCAGTTACTCGGGGAGCGGTTCTTTAGAGACCCAGTACTTC. Translated: CASSYSGSGSLETQYF.

The chain combines TRBV5-1 with TRBJ1-1; 9 positions match TRBD1. CDR1 SGHRS and CDR2 YFSETQ come from the germline V gene. J was trimmed by 4 bases and V by 2 bases; bases with no gene match: 3. The CDR3 spans 14 residues. The CDR3 loop is CASSFYRGLTEAFF. The CDR3 region has the DNA TGCGCCAGCAGCTTTTACAGGGGGCTCACTGAAGCTTTCTTT.

In this sample, this clone turned up once. In DNA, the CDR3 is TGCAGCGTTACGACAGGGCTTGGAAACACCATATATTTT. Protein product: CSVTTGLGNTIYF. This chain links TRBV29-1 with TRBJ1-3; TRBD1 matches at 7 bases. V lost 5 bases to trimming and J lost 3 bases; unmatched junction nucleotides: 4. This CDR3 is built from 13 residues. Germline loops: CDR1 SQVTM, CDR2 ANQGSEA.

This chain connects TRBV9 to TRBJ2-1; TRBD1 matches at 7 bases. The ends lost 3 bases at V and 0 bases at J; junction bases unmatched: 6. Germline V CDR1 and CDR2: SGDLS, YYNGEE. This CDR3 is built from 16 residues. The CDR3: CASSDPTGSSYNEQFF. The CDR3 DNA sequence: TGTGCCAGCAGCGATCCGACAGGGAGCTCCTACAATGAGCAGTTCTTC.

V and J are TRBV7-8 and TRBJ2-7; maybe TRBD1 (6 bases). Germline V gene lookup returns CDR1 SGHVS and CDR2 FQNEAQ. V lost 5 bases, J lost 2 bases, and 10 bases lay in between. The CDR3 sequence is 13 residues long. CDR3 residues: CASSQQGTYEQYF. CDR3 DNA: TGTGCCAGCAGCCAACAGGGAACCTACGAGCAGTACTTC. Variable domain in full (rest from reference TRBV7-8 and TRBJ2-7): GAGVSQSPRYKVAKRGQDVALRCDPISGHVSLFWYQQALGQGPEFLTYFQNEAQLDKSGLPSDRFFAERPEGSVSTLKIQRTQQEDSAVYLCASSQQGTYEQYFGPGTRLTVT.

This rearrangement joins TRBV3-1 (or the pseudogene TRBV3-2) to TRBJ1-5; unclear D gene. Germline V gene data show CDR1 as LGHDT and CDR2 as YNNKEL (reference sequence). The CDR3 sequence is 13 residues long. Trimming shortened V by 4 bases and J by 6 bases, and 10 bases separated the two germline ends. In DNA, the CDR3 is TGTGCCAGCAGCCCGAGTGGGAGTCAGCCCCAGCATTTT. This sequence encodes CASSPSGSQPQHF.

The chain has TRBV24-1 and TRBJ1-2; 9 nucleotides line up with TRBD1. Germline V gene data show CDR1 as KGHDR and CDR2 as SFDVKD. J was trimmed by 10 bases and V by 4 bases; bases with no gene match: 12. This CDR3 spans 15 amino acids. The CDR3 loop reads CATSENKGTGIAYTF. CDR3 coding DNA: TGTGCCACCAGTGAGAACAAGGGGACAGGGATTGCCTACACCTTC.

The chain couples TRBV18 to TRBJ1-4; the D gene is possibly TRBD1 (6 bases). The CDR3 totals 15 residues. Trimming stripped 4 bases from V and 0 bases from J, with 9 bases between. Per the germline V gene, CDR1 is KGHSH and CDR2 is LQKENI. In nucleotides, the CDR3 is TGTGCCAGCTCACTCAACAGGGCAACTAATGAAAAACTGTTTTTT. Amino acids: CASSLNRATNEKLFF.

The chain has TRBV24-1 and TRBJ1-4; 8 bases are a match to TRBD1. V was clipped by 2 bases and J by 7 bases; unmatched bases: 8. Germline values: CDR1 KGHDR, CDR2 SFDVKD. The CDR3 is 16 amino acids. The CDR3 is CATSDSAAGGFEKLFF. CDR3 coding DNA: TGTGCCACCAGTGATTCCGCCGCAGGGGGCTTTGAAAAACTGTTTTTT.

A single count supports this clone. The chain recombines TRBV27 with TRBJ1-1; 7 nucleotides match TRBD1. Germline V gene lookup returns CDR1 MNHEY and CDR2 SMNVEV (reference sequence). The CDR3 spans 14 residues. V was clipped by 3 bases and J by 4 bases; unmatched bases: 5. The CDR3 reads CASSFHRGFTEAFF. The CDR3 region has the DNA TGTGCCAGCAGTTTCCACAGGGGATTCACTGAAGCTTTCTTT.

The chain carries TRBV19 and TRBJ2-1, with TRBD2 as a possible D gene (5 bases). V was cut by 3 bases and J by 6 bases, with 18 bases left in between. The CDR3 spans 16 residues. Germline assignment: CDR1 LNHDA and CDR2 SQIVND (reference sequence). The CDR3 sequence is CASSILRTLSGNEQFF. For the CDR3, the DNA is TGTGCCAGTAGTATCCTCCGGACCTTAAGCGGCAATGAGCAGTTCTTC. Full variable domain (rest looked up from reference TRBV19 and TRBJ2-1): DGGITQSPKYLFRKEGQNVTLSCEQNLNHDAMYWYRQDPGQGLRLIYYSQIVNDFQKGDIAEGYSVSREKKESFPLTVTSAQKNPTAFYLCASSILRTLSGNEQFFGPGTRLTVL.

This clone was seen a few times. V usage is TRBV7-2 and J usage is TRBJ2-7; TRBD2 aligns across 7 bases. Germline V gene sequence: CDR1 SGHTA, CDR2 FQGNSA. This CDR3 region has 14 residues. V was pared by 6 bases and J by 4 bases, with 9 bases of the junction left unmatched. CDR3 sequence reads: CASSRPGGSYEQYF. The DNA of the CDR3 is TGTGCCAGCAGTCGACCGGGGGGTTCGTACGAGCAGTACTTC.

The sample holds a few counts of this clone. The V call is TRBV5-6, the J call TRBJ1-5; TRBD1 agrees at 9 bases. The CDR3 spans 16 residues. Germline CDR1 and CDR2: SGHDT and YYEEEE. V lost 2 bases, J lost 2 bases, and 5 bases stayed unmatched. CDR3: CASSLGTGSGNQPQHF. The CDR3, as DNA: TGTGCCAGCAGCTTAGGGACAGGGTCGGGCAATCAGCCCCAGCATTTT.

This clone was seen ten or more times. CDR3 in DNA: TGTGCCAGCAGTTACGGCCAGGGTACGGTCTATGGCTACACCTTC. As protein: CASSYGQGTVYGYTF. The genes are TRBV6-5 and TRBJ1-2, with D perhaps matching TRBD1 (5 bases). The V and J ends lost 2 bases and 4 bases respectively, with 14 bases between them. The germline CDR1 and CDR2 sequences are MNHEY and SVGAGI. This CDR3 comprises 15 residues.

The chain is built from TRBV28 and TRBJ1-2; D ambiguous. There are 13 residues in the CDR3. CDR1 is MDHEN, CDR2 SYDVKM, per germline. Trimming removed 4 bases at V and 0 bases at J, with 6 bases between. The CDR3 nucleotides read TGTGCCAGCAGTTATTCCGCTAACTATGGCTACACCTTC. Translated, it gives CASSYSANYGYTF.

J is TRBJ1-1 and V is TRBV18; 7 bases are a match to TRBD1. CDR3 length equals 15 residues. After removal of 3 bases from V and 5 bases from J, the junction contained 9 bases not matched to a gene. Germline lookup yields CDR1 KGHSH and CDR2 LQKENI. This CDR3 reads CASSPRGVPGTEAFF. DNA of the CDR3: TGTGCCAGCTCACCCAGGGGGGTCCCGGGGACTGAAGCTTTCTTT.

The J gene is TRBJ2-1, the V gene TRBV15, with 8 positions matching TRBD2. V was clipped by 0 bases and J by 9 bases; unmatched bases: 7. Per the germline V gene, CDR1 is LNHNV and CDR2 is YYDKDF (reference sequence). The CDR3 length is 15 residues. The CDR3: CATSRERAGVSEQFF. CDR3 DNA: TGTGCCACCAGCAGAGAGCGAGCGGGGGTAAGTGAGCAGTTCTTC.

V usage is TRBV10-3 and J usage is TRBJ2-5, with D uncertain. Germline V gene sequence: CDR1 ENHRY, CDR2 SYGVKD. The CDR3 has 13 residues. Between the trimmed V and J ends, which lost 10 bases and 1 base, there was a span of 13 bases. The CDR3 bases are TGTGCCAGTCACAGTAAACCCCAAGAGACCCAGTACTTC. It translates to CASHSKPQETQYF.

V gene TRBV7-8 combines with J gene TRBJ2-5, with D uncertain. Germline loops: CDR1 SGHVS, CDR2 FQNEAQ. The CDR3 is 13 residues long. V was shortened by 6 bases and J by 5 bases, with 13 bases between the two germline ends. CDR3 coding DNA: TGTGCCAGCAGTGGAGCAACGCGGGAGACCCAGTACTTC. This translates into CASSGATRETQYF.

CDR3 in amino acids: CASSLGDRGGEKLFF. For the CDR3, the DNA is TGCGCCAGCAGCTTGGGAGACAGGGGTGGTGAAAAACTGTTTTTT. The chain joins TRBV5-1 to TRBJ1-4; 8 nucleotides match TRBD1. Germline CDR1 reads SGHRS; CDR2 reads YFSETQ. The J segment lost 7 bases and the V segment lost 0 bases, leaving 5 bases of the junction unmatched. The CDR3 loop spans 15 amino acids.

The V and J genes are TRBV6-5 and TRBJ1-5, with 7 bases identical to TRBD1. The V gene's germline CDR1 is MNHEY and CDR2 SVGAGI. CDR3 length: 15 amino acids. With 8 bases clipped from V and 5 bases from J, the junction kept 12 bases outside the gene matches. The CDR3 is CASLHQGVSYQPQHF. In DNA form, the CDR3 reads TGTGCCAGCCTACATCAGGGGGTTTCTTATCAGCCCCAGCATTTT.

The chain employs TRBV6-1 and TRBJ2-1; the match to TRBD1 covers 8 bases. The CDR3 contains 19 residues. CDR1 is MNHNS, CDR2 SASEGT, per germline. Unmatched junction bases numbered 18, after V lost 4 bases and J lost 4 bases. CDR3 region: CASSGHRGKSVLHYNEQFF. The CDR3 DNA follows: TGTGCCAGCAGTGGACACAGGGGGAAAAGCGTTCTCCATTACAATGAGCAGTTCTTC.